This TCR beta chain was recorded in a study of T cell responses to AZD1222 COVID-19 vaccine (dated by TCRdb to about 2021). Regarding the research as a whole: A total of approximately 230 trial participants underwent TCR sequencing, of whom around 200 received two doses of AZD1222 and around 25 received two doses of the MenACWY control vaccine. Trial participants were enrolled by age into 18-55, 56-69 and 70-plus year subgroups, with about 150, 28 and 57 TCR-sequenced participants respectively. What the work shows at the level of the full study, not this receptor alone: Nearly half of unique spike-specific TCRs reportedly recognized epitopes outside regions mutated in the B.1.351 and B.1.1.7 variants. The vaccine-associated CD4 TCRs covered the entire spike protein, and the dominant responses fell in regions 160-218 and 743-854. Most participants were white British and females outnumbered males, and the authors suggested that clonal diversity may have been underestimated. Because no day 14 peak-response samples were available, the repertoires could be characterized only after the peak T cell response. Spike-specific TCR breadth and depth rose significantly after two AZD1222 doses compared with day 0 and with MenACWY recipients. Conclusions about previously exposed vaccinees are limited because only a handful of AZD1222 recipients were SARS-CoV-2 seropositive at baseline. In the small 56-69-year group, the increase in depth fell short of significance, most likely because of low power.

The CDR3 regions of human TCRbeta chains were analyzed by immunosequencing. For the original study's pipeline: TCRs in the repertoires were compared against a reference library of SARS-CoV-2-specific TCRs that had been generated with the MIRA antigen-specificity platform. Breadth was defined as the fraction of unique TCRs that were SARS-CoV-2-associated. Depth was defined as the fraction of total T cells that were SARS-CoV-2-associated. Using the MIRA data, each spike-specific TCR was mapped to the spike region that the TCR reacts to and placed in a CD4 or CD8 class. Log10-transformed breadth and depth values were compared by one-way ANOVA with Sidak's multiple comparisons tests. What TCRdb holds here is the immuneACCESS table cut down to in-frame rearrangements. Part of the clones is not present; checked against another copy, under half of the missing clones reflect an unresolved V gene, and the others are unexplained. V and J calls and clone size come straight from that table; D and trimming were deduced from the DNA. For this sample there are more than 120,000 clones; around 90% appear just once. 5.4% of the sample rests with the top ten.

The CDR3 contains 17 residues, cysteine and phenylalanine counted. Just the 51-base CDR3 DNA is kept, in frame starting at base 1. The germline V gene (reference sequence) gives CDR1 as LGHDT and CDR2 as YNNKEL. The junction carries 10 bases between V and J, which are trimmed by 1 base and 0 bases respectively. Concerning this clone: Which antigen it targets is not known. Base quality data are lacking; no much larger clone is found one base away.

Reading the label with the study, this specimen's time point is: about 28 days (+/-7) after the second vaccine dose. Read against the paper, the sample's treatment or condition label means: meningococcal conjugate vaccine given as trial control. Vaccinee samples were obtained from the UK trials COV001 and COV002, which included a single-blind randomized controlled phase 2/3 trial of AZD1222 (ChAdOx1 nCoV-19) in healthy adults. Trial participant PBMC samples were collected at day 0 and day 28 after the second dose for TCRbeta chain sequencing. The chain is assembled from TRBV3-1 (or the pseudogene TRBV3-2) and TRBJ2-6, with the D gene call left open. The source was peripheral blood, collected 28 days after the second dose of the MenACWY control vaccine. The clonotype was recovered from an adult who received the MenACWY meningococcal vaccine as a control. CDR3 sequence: CASSQARIYSGANVLTF. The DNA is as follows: TGTGCCAGCAGCCAAGCACGGATTTACTCTGGGGCCAACGTCCTGACTTTC.